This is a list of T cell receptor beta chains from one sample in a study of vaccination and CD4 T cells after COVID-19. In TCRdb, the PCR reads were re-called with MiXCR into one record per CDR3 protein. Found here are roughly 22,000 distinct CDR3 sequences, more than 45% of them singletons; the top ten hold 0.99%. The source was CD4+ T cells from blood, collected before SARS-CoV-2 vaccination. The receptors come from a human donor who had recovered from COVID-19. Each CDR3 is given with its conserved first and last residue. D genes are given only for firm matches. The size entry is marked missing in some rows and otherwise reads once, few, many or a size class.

CASSLSGLAGVKDTQYF	TGTGCCAGCAGTTTAAGTGGACTAGCGGGAGTCAAAGATACGCAGTATTTT	TRBD2	.	TRBJ2-3	TRBV28
CASSLEGGANVLTF	TGTGCCAGCAGCTTGGAGGGGGGAGCCAACGTCCTGACTTTC	.	few	TRBJ2-6	TRBV5-8
CATGRLAGVFDYEQYF	TGTGCCACCGGCAGACTAGCGGGAGTTTTTGACTACGAGCAGTACTTC	TRBD2	.	TRBJ2-7	TRBV6-2/TRBV6-3
CSARDGAGVATDTQYF	TGCAGTGCTAGAGATGGGGCTGGGGTGGCCACAGATACGCAGTATTTT	.	few	TRBJ2-3	TRBV20-1
CASSFGGIAEAFF	TGTGCCAGCAGTTTTGGGGGCATCGCTGAAGCTTTCTTT	.	.	TRBJ1-1	TRBV2
CAISEQVNTEAFF	TGTGCCATCAGTGAGCAGGTCAACACTGAAGCTTTCTTT	.	.	TRBJ1-1	TRBV10-3
CASSEALIGGANTGELFF	TGTGCCAGCAGTGAAGCGCTTATAGGGGGCGCGAACACCGGGGAGCTGTTTTTT	TRBD1	few	TRBJ2-2	TRBV6-1
CASSLAPRSTDTQYF	TGTGCCAGCAGCTTAGCGCCGAGGAGCACAGATACGCAGTATTTT	.	.	TRBJ2-3	TRBV7-2
CATSTGPYEQYF	TGTGCCACCTCGACAGGGCCCTACGAGCAGTACTTC	TRBD1	.	TRBJ2-7	TRBV19
CATSSWLAGSTKYEQYF	TGTGCCACCAGCAGCTGGCTAGCGGGATCCACAAAGTACGAGCAGTACTTC	TRBD2	.	TRBJ2-7	TRBV15
CASSSDGTYGYTF	TGTGCCAGTAGTTCAGACGGCACCTATGGCTACACCTTC	.	.	TRBJ1-2	TRBV19
CASSGRQSNQPQHF	TGTGCCAGCAGTGGAAGACAGAGCAATCAGCCCCAGCATTTT	.	.	TRBJ1-5	TRBV2
CASNRDRAYNEQFF	TGTGCCAGCAACCGGGACAGGGCCTACAATGAGCAGTTCTTC	TRBD1	.	TRBJ2-1	TRBV6-1
CASSSPGAGWDNEQFF	TGTGCCAGCAGTAGCCCAGGGGCTGGCTGGGACAATGAGCAGTTCTTC	.	.	TRBJ2-1	TRBV28
CASSPTLAGETQETQYF	TGCGCCAGCAGCCCGACACTGGCGGGAGAAACCCAAGAGACCCAGTACTTC	TRBD2	.	TRBJ2-5	TRBV5-1
CASSLGVSFYEQFF	TGTGCCAGCAGCTTAGGTGTCTCCTTCTATGAGCAGTTCTTC	.	.	TRBJ2-1	TRBV7-2
CASGAVAGDEELFF	TGTGCCAGCGGGGCGGTAGCGGGAGACGAGGAGCTGTTTTTT	TRBD2	.	TRBJ2-2	TRBV5-4
CASSLRAGSTDTQYF	TGTGCCAGCAGCTTAAGGGCGGGTAGCACAGATACGCAGTATTTT	.	.	TRBJ2-3	TRBV7-3
CASSLSGRSYEQYF	TGTGCCAGCAGTTTATCGGGGAGGTCCTACGAGCAGTACTTC	.	.	TRBJ2-7	TRBV28
CASRNPRDSTEAFF	TGTGCCAGTAGGAACCCTCGAGACTCCACTGAAGCTTTCTTT	.	.	TRBJ1-1	TRBV19
CASSRDRNQPQHF	TGTGCCAGCAGCCGGGACCGAAATCAGCCCCAGCATTTT	.	.	TRBJ1-5	TRBV27
CATSLLATGSDQPQHF	TGTGCCACCAGCTTATTAGCGACAGGTTCGGATCAGCCCCAGCATTTT	.	.	TRBJ1-5	TRBV15
CASGTGFQPQHF	TGTGCCAGCGGGACAGGGTTTCAGCCCCAGCATTTT	TRBD1	.	TRBJ1-5	TRBV27
CSASQGSYEQYF	TGCAGTGCTAGCCAGGGGTCCTACGAGCAGTACTTC	.	.	TRBJ2-7	TRBV20-1
CSADGFAEAFF	TGCAGTGCCGATGGGTTCGCTGAAGCTTTCTTT	.	.	TRBJ1-1	TRBV20-1
CASGTTGGSEQFF	TGTGCCAGCGGTACTACAGGTGGCAGTGAGCAGTTCTTC	.	.	TRBJ2-1	TRBV28
CSARMGGGYEQYF	TGCAGTGCTAGAATGGGGGGGGGATACGAGCAGTACTTC	TRBD2	few	TRBJ2-7	TRBV20-1
CSAARFIVPTDTQYF	TGCAGTGCCGCACGATTTATTGTCCCCACAGATACGCAGTATTTT	.	once	TRBJ2-3	TRBV20-1
CASSFMVVGYEQYF	TGTGCCAGCAGCTTCATGGTAGTCGGATACGAGCAGTACTTC	.	few	TRBJ2-7	TRBV7-2
CSANGLAGPRSMEDTQYF	TGCAGTGCGAACGGACTAGCGGGTCCCCGGTCGATGGAAGATACGCAGTATTTT	TRBD2	few	TRBJ2-3	TRBV20-1
CASSLRRSNEQFF	TGTGCCAGCAGCTTACGGCGCTCTAATGAGCAGTTCTTC	.	few	TRBJ2-1	TRBV11-3
CASRSDTSAGETQYF	TGTGCCAGCAGGTCCGACACCTCCGCTGGGGAGACCCAGTACTTC	.	once	TRBJ2-5	TRBV12-3/TRBV12-4
CALVTGRSLYTQYF	TGTGCCTTAGTGACAGGGAGAAGTCTATATACGCAGTATTTT	TRBD1	.	TRBJ2-3	TRBV30
CASSNGWGNQPQHF	TGTGCCAGCAGTAATGGATGGGGCAATCAGCCCCAGCATTTT	.	few	TRBJ1-5	TRBV27
CSAKNTGAGNTEAFF	TGCAGTGCTAAAAACACAGGGGCTGGCAACACTGAAGCTTTCTTT	TRBD1	few	TRBJ1-1	TRBV20-1
CSAKGGVLETQYF	TGCAGTGCAAAGGGAGGGGTGCTAGAGACCCAGTACTTC	TRBD2	.	TRBJ2-5	TRBV20-1
CSVGGKGYEQYF	TGCAGTGTAGGAGGAAAGGGCTACGAGCAGTACTTC	.	once	TRBJ2-7	TRBV20-1
CASTRLRETQYF	TGTGCCAGCACGCGGCTGAGGGAGACCCAGTACTTC	.	.	TRBJ2-5	TRBV2
CSAESSRGSKNIQYF	TGCAGTGCAGAGTCGTCCCGCGGATCCAAAAACATTCAGTACTTC	.	.	TRBJ2-4	TRBV20-1
CASSPRGLAGGFVPYEQYF	TGTGCCAGCAGCCCTCGAGGACTAGCGGGAGGTTTCGTCCCCTACGAGCAGTACTTC	.	.	TRBJ2-7	TRBV21-1
CASSDIRLAGNQPQHF	TGTGCCAGCAGTGATATCAGGCTAGCGGGCAATCAGCCCCAGCATTTT	.	.	TRBJ1-5	TRBV6-1
CASSDWVGQTGYTF	TGTGCCAGCAGTGACTGGGTAGGACAGACTGGCTACACCTTC	.	.	TRBJ1-2	TRBV6-2/TRBV6-3
CASSLGSAANTEAFF	TGTGCCAGCAGCTTAGGATCCGCAGCTAACACTGAAGCTTTCTTT	.	.	TRBJ1-1	TRBV7-2
CASRGGSSYNEQFF	TGTGCCAGCAGGGGCGGGAGCTCCTACAATGAGCAGTTCTTC	TRBD2	.	TRBJ2-1	TRBV27
CSASRVANNQPQHF	TGCAGTGCTAGTCGGGTGGCCAACAATCAGCCCCAGCATTTT	.	few	TRBJ1-5	TRBV20-1
CASSSYRDRGLHSNYGYTF	TGTGCCAGCAGCAGTTACCGGGACAGGGGGCTCCATTCTAACTATGGCTACACCTTC	TRBD1	.	TRBJ1-2	TRBV11-2
CASSKQGYTGELFF	TGTGCCAGCAGCAAACAGGGTTACACCGGGGAGCTGTTTTTT	.	few	TRBJ2-2	TRBV7-9
CAHSGRGTDTQYF	TGTGCCCATAGCGGGAGGGGCACAGATACGCAGTATTTT	TRBD2	.	TRBJ2-3	TRBV28
CASSRRWNEQFF	TGTGCCAGCAGCCGCAGGTGGAATGAGCAGTTCTTC	.	few	TRBJ2-1	TRBV7-2
CASSLVGGRRTGELFF	TGTGCCAGCAGCTTGGTAGGGGGACGGCGCACCGGGGAGCTGTTTTTT	.	.	TRBJ2-2	TRBV5-8
CASSHNLAGDLSYEQYF	TGTGCCAGCAGCCATAATCTAGCGGGAGACCTTTCCTACGAGCAGTACTTC	TRBD2	.	TRBJ2-7	TRBV4-2
CASSFRAGASTDTQYF	TGTGCCAGCAGCTTTCGAGCGGGAGCTAGCACAGATACGCAGTATTTT	TRBD2	.	TRBJ2-3	TRBV7-8
CATSRVLVASTDTQYF	TGTGCCACCAGCAGAGTGCTTGTTGCCTCCACAGATACGCAGTATTTT	.	.	TRBJ2-3	TRBV15
CSAMTGPYNSPLHF	TGCAGTGCTATGACAGGGCCCTATAATTCACCCCTCCACTTT	TRBD1	.	TRBJ1-6	TRBV20-1
CASSPQRPRAKNIQYF	TGTGCCAGCAGTCCTCAGCGACCCAGGGCCAAAAACATTCAGTACTTC	.	few	TRBJ2-4	TRBV28
CASPGVHGWTEAFF	TGTGCCAGCCCAGGGGTTCATGGGTGGACTGAAGCTTTCTTT	.	.	TRBJ1-1	TRBV19
CASEGLPHREQFF	TGTGCCAGTGAGGGATTACCGCACCGCGAGCAGTTCTTC	.	.	TRBJ2-1	TRBV7-9
CASSYSVDGTARLDSGANVLTF	TGTGCCAGCAGTTACTCAGTTGATGGAACGGCACGGTTGGACTCTGGGGCCAACGTCCTGACTTTC	.	few	TRBJ2-6	TRBV6-5
CASSIAGGGNEQFF	TGTGCCAGCAGTATAGCGGGAGGAGGAAATGAGCAGTTCTTC	TRBD2	.	TRBJ2-1	TRBV6-2/TRBV6-3
CATSGTSTDTQYF	TGTGCCACCAGTGGGACGAGCACAGATACGCAGTATTTT	.	few	TRBJ2-3	TRBV24-1